What follows are 32 T cell receptor beta chains derived from one specimen sequenced in a study of blood T cell repertoires in COVID-19. Generated by immunoSEQ multiplex PCR, the TCRdb table keeps only in-frame clones and is missing some. Seen here are about 52,000 clones, under 90% observed once, and the top ten hold 7% to 9%. The specimen sequenced was peripheral blood. Source of these receptors: an elderly man with active or convalescent COVID-19.

V and J are TRBV5-1 and TRBJ2-1; TRBD1 agrees at 11 bases. The germline gives CDR1 SGHRS, CDR2 YFSETQ. The CDR3 has 17 residues. With 4 bases clipped from V and 5 bases from J, the junction kept 11 bases outside the gene matches. The CDR3 region has the DNA TGCGCCAGCAGCCTCGGACAGGGGGCGTTTAATAACAATGAGCAGTTCTTC. It yields the protein CASSLGQGAFNNNEQFF.

J is TRBJ2-3 and V is TRBV5-4; TRBD2 matches 7 bases. The CDR3 runs 14 residues. Germline V gene sequence: CDR1 SGHNT, CDR2 YYREEE (reference sequence). Germline trimming cut 6 bases from V and 5 bases from J; bases unmatched to any gene: 9. CDR3 loop: CASNLQRGGDTQYF. Written as DNA, the CDR3 is TGTGCCAGCAACCTCCAGCGGGGAGGAGATACGCAGTATTTT. Together with reference TRBV5-4 and TRBJ2-3, the CDR3 gives the full variable domain: ETGVTQSPTHLIKTRGQQVTLRCSSQSGHNTVSWYQQALGQGPQFIFQYYREEENGRGNFPPRFSGLQFPNYSSELNVNALELDDSALYLCASNLQRGGDTQYFGPGTRLTVL.

V usage is TRBV9 and J usage is TRBJ2-1; 8 bases fit TRBD2. Germline V CDR1 and CDR2: SGDLS, YYNGEE. Losses at the gene ends were 2 bases for V and 10 bases for J; bases not matched to a gene: 14. This CDR3 has 16 amino acids. The CDR3 loop is CASSVWGAGGPREQFF. CDR3 nucleotide sequence: TGTGCCAGCAGCGTTTGGGGGGCGGGAGGCCCTCGGGAGCAGTTCTTC. Variable domain in full (rest from reference TRBV9 and TRBJ2-1): DSGVTQTPKHLITATGQRVTLRCSPRSGDLSVYWYQQSLDQGLQFLIQYYNGEERAKGNILERFSAQQFPDLHSELNLSSLELGDSALYFCASSVWGAGGPREQFFGPGTRLTVL.

This sequence joins TRBV6-6 and TRBJ1-5; D is possibly TRBD1 (5 bases). Germline-derived CDR1 and CDR2 are MNHNY and SVGAGI (reference sequence). The length of the CDR3 is 14 residues. Trimming took 5 bases from V and 6 from J, leaving 14 bases between them. The CDR3 reads CASSRRQTGQPQHF. Here the CDR3 DNA reads TGTGCCAGCAGTCGCCGACAGACGGGTCAGCCCCAGCATTTT.

The chain is built from TRBV7-2 and TRBJ2-1, with 8 bases fitting TRBD2. This CDR3 is 15 amino acids long. CDR1 is SGHTA and CDR2 is FQGNSA in the germline V gene. V shed 0 bases, J shed 4 bases, and the junction held 2 bases outside the gene matches. In DNA form, the CDR3 reads TGTGCCAGCAGCTTAGCTAGCGGGATTTACAATGAGCAGTTCTTC. Protein: CASSLASGIYNEQFF.

J is TRBJ2-7 and V is TRBV5-4; 7 bases line up with TRBD1. The CDR3 length is 15 residues. Germline assignment: CDR1 SGHNT and CDR2 YYREEE (reference sequence). Trimming removed 4 bases from V and 0 bases from J; junction bases left unmatched: 7. CDR3 sequence reads: CASSQRTGSSYEQYF. The CDR3, as DNA: TGTGCCAGCAGCCAGAGGACAGGTAGCTCCTACGAGCAGTACTTC.

This clone was observed a single time. The V and J genes are TRBV30 and TRBJ1-6; D perhaps matches TRBD1 (5 bases). Germline V gene lookup returns CDR1 GTSNPN and CDR2 SVGIG (reference sequence). The CDR3 sequence is 13 residues long. V was shortened by 4 bases and J by 12 bases, with 16 bases between the two germline ends. CDR3 loop: CAWTGGVIGPLHF. In nucleotides, the CDR3 is TGTGCCTGGACGGGGGGAGTGATCGGACCCCTCCACTTT.

The CDR3 DNA is TGTGCCAGCAGCCATCCCTATCGCACAGATACGCAGTATTTT. It yields the protein CASSHPYRTDTQYF. The chain uses TRBV7-2 and TRBJ2-3, with no clear D. CDR3 length: 14 residues. Germline CDR1 is SGHTA and CDR2 is FQGNSA. The V end was cut by 5 bases, the J end by 1 base, with 10 bases between. Full variable domain (outside the CDR3, taken from reference TRBV7-2 and TRBJ2-3): GAGVSQSPSNKVTEKGKDVELRCDPISGHTALYWYRQSLGQGLEFLIYFQGNSAPDKSGLPSDRFSAERTGGSVSTLTIQRTQQEDSAVYLCASSHPYRTDTQYFGPGTRLTVL.

The chain links TRBV2 to TRBJ1-4; maybe TRBD1 (6 bases). The germline V gene encodes CDR1 SNHLY and CDR2 FYNNEI. Deletions cut 7 bases from V and 3 bases from J, with 12 bases between. The CDR3 loop spans 14 amino acids. CDR3 bases: TGTGCCAGCAACTCACAGGGTGCTAATGAAAAACTGTTTTTT. It translates to CASNSQGANEKLFF.

This chain links TRBV7-2 with TRBJ2-2; D gene uncertain. Germline values: CDR1 SGHTA, CDR2 FQGNSA. The CDR3 spans 14 residues. Trimming took 5 bases from V and 3 from J, leaving 10 bases between them. CDR3 bases: TGTGCCAGCAGCAAACTCTTGGACACCGGGGAGCTGTTTTTT. This gives the protein CASSKLLDTGELFF.

This chain links TRBV19 with TRBJ2-7; 13 bases are shared with TRBD2. Germline V CDR1 and CDR2: LNHDA, SQIVND (reference sequence). Unmatched junction bases numbered 7, after V lost 7 bases and J lost 4 bases. CDR3 length: 15 amino acids. The CDR3 DNA reads TGTGCCAGTATAGGGACTAGCGGGACAGCTTACGAGCAGTACTTC. This sequence encodes CASIGTSGTAYEQYF.

The chain uses TRBV11-2 and TRBJ2-5; 8 nucleotides match TRBD2. Germline V CDR1 and CDR2: SGHAT, FQNNGV. V gave up 6 bases and J gave up 4 bases; unmatched junction bases: 7. The CDR3 runs to 14 residues. This CDR3 reads CASRIGAGGETQYF. The CDR3 DNA follows: TGTGCCAGCAGGATCGGGGCGGGGGGAGAGACCCAGTACTTC.

The gene calls are TRBV28 and TRBJ2-7, with D possibly TRBD1 on 6 matching bases. The CDR3 is 14 residues long. Deletions cut 3 bases from V and 3 bases from J, with 12 bases between. Germline CDR1 and CDR2: MDHEN and SYDVKM. The CDR3 sequence is CASSLQGSNYEQYF. CDR3 nucleotides: TGTGCCAGCAGTTTGCAGGGGTCCAACTACGAGCAGTACTTC.

This chain links TRBV2 with TRBJ1-6; 9 bases agree with TRBD1. V was pared by 6 bases and J by 9 bases, with 9 bases of the junction left unmatched. Looked up from germline, CDR1 is SNHLY and CDR2 is FYNNEI. This CDR3 has 15 residues. As DNA, the CDR3 is TGTGCCAGCAGCCGACAGGGGGTGGAGAGTTCACCCCTCCACTTT. This sequence encodes CASSRQGVESSPLHF.

The V call is TRBV19, the J call TRBJ2-7; a possible D gene is TRBD1 (7 bases). Germline V gene data show CDR1 as LNHDA and CDR2 as SQIVND (reference sequence). The V gene lost 4 bases and the J gene lost 3 bases, with 13 bases spanning the gap. The CDR3 extends over 14 amino acids. The CDR3 region is CASSRRGPGYEQYF. CDR3 nucleotide sequence: TGTGCCAGTAGTAGGAGGGGGCCTGGCTACGAGCAGTACTTC.

The chain has TRBV5-5 and TRBJ2-7; perhaps TRBD2 as D (6 bases). CDR3 length: 12 residues. In germline, CDR1 is SGHKS, CDR2 YYEKEE (reference sequence). The V end lost 4 bases, the J end lost 5 bases, and 10 bases lay between the germline ends. The CDR3 coding sequence is TGTGCCAGCAGCCCAACTAGCAACGAGCAGTACTTC. Its protein product is CASSPTSNEQYF. The full variable domain, its missing parts supplied by reference TRBV5-5 and TRBJ2-7, is DAGVTQSPTHLIKTRGQQVTLRCSPISGHKSVSWYQQVLGQGPQFIFQYYEKEERGRGNFPDRFSARQFPNYSSELNVNALLLGDSALYLCASSPTSNEQYFGPGTRLTVT.

This clone rates as medium-sized. V and J are TRBV4-1 and TRBJ2-1; the match to TRBD2 covers 10 bases. The V gene's germline CDR1 is MGHRA and CDR2 YSYEKL. The CDR3 is 16 amino acids. The J segment lost 6 bases and the V segment lost 0 bases, leaving 5 bases of the junction unmatched. CDR3 DNA sequence: TGCGCCAGCAGCCAAGATCGGACTAGCGGATTCAATGAGCAGTTCTTC. Its protein product is CASSQDRTSGFNEQFF.

The chain carries TRBV15 and TRBJ2-1; 8 nucleotides line up with TRBD2. The length of the CDR3 is 15 residues. The trim removed 1 base at V and 9 bases at J, leaving 8 bases unmatched. The germline gives CDR1 LNHNV, CDR2 YYDKDF (reference sequence). CDR3 protein: CATSRGGGLGAEQFF. CDR3 in DNA: TGTGCCACCAGCAGAGGCGGGGGGCTTGGGGCTGAGCAGTTCTTC. The full variable domain, in which reference TRBV15 and TRBJ2-1 provide the parts outside the CDR3, is DAMVIQNPRYQVTQFGKPVTLSCSQTLNHNVMYWYQQKSSQAPKLLFHYYDKDFNNEADTPDNFQSRRPNTSFCFLDIRSPGLGDTAMYLCATSRGGGLGAEQFFGPGTRLTVL.

The chain carries TRBV19 and TRBJ2-5, with D possibly being TRBD1 (6 bases). There are 15 residues in the CDR3. Germline assignment: CDR1 LNHDA and CDR2 SQIVND (reference sequence). The ends were cut back, 5 bases at V and 4 bases at J, with 17 bases in the middle. DNA of the CDR3: TGTGCCAGTAGTCCACTGACAGGTACTCGAGAGACCCAGTACTTC. Translation: CASSPLTGTRETQYF.

The genes are TRBV5-1 and TRBJ2-2; 7 bases match TRBD1. After removal of 7 bases from V and 2 bases from J, the junction contained 11 bases not matched to a gene. The germline CDR1 and CDR2 sequences are SGHRS and YFSETQ. The length of the CDR3 is 16 residues. The CDR3 here is CASRTGETYNTGELFF. The DNA for the CDR3 is TGCGCCAGCCGGACAGGAGAAACTTATAACACCGGGGAGCTGTTTTTT.

The V and J genes are TRBV19 and TRBJ1-2, with D tentatively TRBD1 (6 bases). V was pared by 8 bases and J by 9 bases, with 22 bases between. Per germline, CDR1 LNHDA and CDR2 SQIVND (reference sequence). The CDR3 runs to 14 residues. The CDR3 bases are TGTGCCAGTTGCCGCAACCCAGGGGAGGGGAGCTACACCTTC. Protein product: CASCRNPGEGSYTF.

The chain has TRBV7-3 and TRBJ2-7; 9 nucleotides align to TRBD2. This CDR3 region has 15 residues. In germline, CDR1 is SGHTA, CDR2 FQGTGA. V lost 5 bases to trimming and J lost 5 bases; unmatched junction nucleotides: 10. Here the CDR3 reads CASSPSGGPPHEQYF. For the CDR3, the DNA is TGTGCCAGCAGCCCGAGCGGGGGGCCCCCCCACGAGCAGTACTTC.

This clone came up once. V is TRBV29-1 and J is TRBJ1-2; 7 bases are a match to TRBD1. Per the germline V gene, CDR1 is SQVTM and CDR2 is ANQGSEA. V gave up 5 bases and J gave up 4 bases; unmatched junction bases: 7. The CDR3 totals 13 residues. CDR3 sequence (DNA): TGCAGCGTTCGGCCTACAGGGGTCTATGGCTACACCTTC. Translated: CSVRPTGVYGYTF.

This chain uses TRBV19 with TRBJ1-5; D is undetermined. The CDR3 has 16 amino acids. Trimming removed 0 bases at V and 0 bases at J, with 9 bases between. Germline V gene lookup returns CDR1 LNHDA and CDR2 SQIVND (reference sequence). In nucleotides, the CDR3 is TGTGCCAGTAGTATAGATCGGGTAAATAGCAATCAGCCCCAGCATTTT. As protein: CASSIDRVNSNQPQHF.

The sample holds a few counts of this clone. J is TRBJ2-3 and V is TRBV7-3; tentative D call: TRBD1 (5 bases). Trimming took off 2 bases at V and 2 bases at J, with 14 bases between the two ends. Germline CDR1 is SGHTA and CDR2 is FQGTGA. CDR3 length equals 16 residues. The CDR3 DNA is TGTGCCAGCAGCTTAGGGCAGGGTCTGATCACAGATACGCAGTATTTT. It codes for CASSLGQGLITDTQYF. Together with reference TRBV7-3 and TRBJ2-3, the CDR3 gives the full variable domain: GAGVSQTPSNKVTEKGKYVELRCDPISGHTALYWYRQSLGQGPEFLIYFQGTGAADDSGLPNDRFFAVRPEGSVSTLKIQRTERGDSAVYLCASSLGQGLITDTQYFGPGTRLTVL.

This clone appeared a few times. The rearrangement links TRBV5-1 to TRBJ2-7; D remains ambiguous. V lost 4 bases to trimming and J lost 2 bases, with 13 bases between them. The CDR3 covers 14 residues. Germline CDR1 and CDR2: SGHRS and YFSETQ. DNA for the CDR3: TGCGCCAGCAGCCCAAGACCGGGTCCCTACGAGCAGTACTTC. This gives the protein CASSPRPGPYEQYF.

The chain carries TRBV6-2 or TRBV6-3 and TRBJ1-2, with a tentative D call TRBD1 (5 bases). In germline, CDR1 is MNHEY, CDR2 SVGEGT. This CDR3 has 15 residues. V dropped 3 bases and J dropped 3 bases, with 14 bases sitting between them. CDR3 DNA sequence: TGTGCCAGCAGTTATCTTCGACAGAGTCACTATGGCTACACCTTC. Amino acids: CASSYLRQSHYGYTF.

This sequence joins TRBV7-2 and TRBJ2-7, with 10 bases identical to TRBD2. The CDR3 runs to 16 residues. CDR1 SGHTA and CDR2 FQGNSA come from the germline V gene. The junction had 8 bases not matched to a gene; V was cut back by 1 base and J by 5 bases. This CDR3 reads CASSLGRASGSHEQYF. Written as DNA, the CDR3 is TGTGCCAGCAGCTTAGGAAGGGCTAGCGGGAGCCACGAGCAGTACTTC.

This chain joins TRBV4-2 and TRBJ2-5, with D perhaps matching TRBD2 (6 bases). The V and J ends lost 4 bases and 4 bases respectively, with 10 bases between them. The CDR3 extends over 13 amino acids. The V gene's germline CDR1 is LGHNA and CDR2 YNFKEQ. The CDR3 reads CASSLGLRETQYF. CDR3 bases: TGTGCCAGCAGCCTGGGACTCCGAGAGACCCAGTACTTC.

The V call is TRBV23-1, the J call TRBJ2-1; D gene ambiguous. TRBV23-1 is an open reading frame, and its role is uncertain. The CDR3 has 15 amino acids. The ends were cut back, 0 bases at V and 7 bases at J, with 13 bases in the middle. The CDR3 sequence: CASSQSSQLFNEQFF. The CDR3 DNA is TGCGCCAGCAGTCAATCGTCACAGCTTTTTAATGAGCAGTTCTTC.

The rearrangement links TRBV30 to TRBJ1-1, with D hard to call. V lost 7 bases and J 8 bases, leaving 17 bases between the germline ends. Per the germline V gene, CDR1 is GTSNPN and CDR2 is SVGIG (reference sequence). CDR3 size: 12 residues. The CDR3 region is CASWNVVREAFF. Here the CDR3 DNA reads TGTGCCTCATGGAACGTAGTCAGGGAAGCTTTCTTT. The full variable domain, completed using reference TRBV30 and TRBJ1-1, is SQTIHQWPATLVQPVGSPLSLECTVEGTSNPNLYWYRQAAGRGLQLLFYSVGIGQISSEVPQNLSASRPQDRQFILSSKKLLLSDSGFYLCASWNVVREAFFGQGTRLTVV.

This clone was observed a handful of times. The V call is TRBV30, the J call TRBJ2-2; D ambiguous. There are 11 residues in the CDR3. Deletions cut 5 bases from V and 7 bases from J, with 8 bases between. Germline V gives CDR1 GTSNPN, CDR2 SVGIG (reference sequence). The CDR3, as DNA: TGTGCCTGGTCTACCCTCGGGGAGCTGTTTTTT. Its protein is CAWSTLGELFF.